The 27 T cell receptor beta chains in this list originate from one sample, sequenced in a study of cytomegalovirus exposure and HLA in healthy donors. Some clones are missing from TCRdb's copy, which holds only in-frame ones; the method was immunoSEQ multiplex PCR. The sample has 300,000 or so clones, over 75% seen once. Source material: PBMCs. These receptors were collected from a man aged 25 to 40 in good health and CMV-seronegative.

The V gene is TRBV19, the J gene TRBJ1-2; 9 bases are a match to TRBD1. The CDR3 is 15 residues long. The ends lost 7 bases at V and 1 base at J; junction bases unmatched: 7. The germline V gene encodes CDR1 LNHDA and CDR2 SQIVND (reference sequence). In nucleotides, the CDR3 is TGTGCCAGTACCGACAGGGGGGGGGTTAACTATGGCTACACCTTC. This encodes CASTDRGGVNYGYTF.

This clone has just a few counts. The rearrangement uses TRBV29-1 and TRBJ2-7; 10 nucleotides line up with TRBD1. The CDR3 consists of 13 residues. CDR1 and CDR2 (germline): SQVTM, ANQGSEA. Trimming removed 6 bases from V and 0 bases from J; junction bases left unmatched: 2. The CDR3 nucleotides are TGCAGCGTGACAGGGGGCTTCTCCTACGAGCAGTACTTC. Encoded protein: CSVTGGFSYEQYF.

The genes are TRBV7-2 and TRBJ2-5; tentatively, D is TRBD2 (5 bases). With 7 bases removed from V and 7 bases from J, the gap between germline ends came to 19 bases. This CDR3 has 14 amino acids. Germline V gene data show CDR1 as SGHTA and CDR2 as FQGNSA. Here the CDR3 DNA reads TGTGCCAGCACTACCCAAAGCGGATCCGGGACCCAGTACTTC. Translated, it gives CASTTQSGSGTQYF.

This rearrangement joins TRBV14 to TRBJ2-7; weak D call: TRBD1 (6 bases). Between the trimmed V and J ends, which lost 3 bases and 2 bases, there was a span of 20 bases. CDR3 length equals 17 residues. Germline CDR1 SGHDN, CDR2 FVKESK. The CDR3 region is CASSQGWGHSEPYEQYF. In DNA, the CDR3 is TGTGCCAGCAGCCAGGGGTGGGGGCACTCGGAGCCCTACGAGCAGTACTTC.

The sample holds a few counts of this clone. The chain couples TRBV6-5 to TRBJ1-6; D ambiguous. The CDR3 runs 12 residues. V shed 0 bases and J shed 12 bases, with 6 bases lying between them. Germline V lookup: CDR1 MNHEY, CDR2 SVGAGI. CDR3 bases: TGTGCCAGCAGTTACTCGAGCGAACCCCTCCACTTT. Translating it yields CASSYSSEPLHF.

The chain recombines TRBV27 with TRBJ2-3, with D possibly being TRBD2 (6 bases). V gave up 2 bases and J gave up 1 base, with 10 bases separating them. There are 15 residues in the CDR3. Per germline, CDR1 MNHEY and CDR2 SMNVEV (reference sequence). CDR3 nucleotide sequence: TGTGCCAGCAGTTTAGGGGGACTCGGCACAGATACGCAGTATTTT. Its translation is CASSLGGLGTDTQYF.

The chain has TRBV27 and TRBJ2-1; 7 bases agree with TRBD1. With V trimmed by 5 bases and J by 3 bases, 7 bases remained unmatched. Germline V lookup: CDR1 MNHEY, CDR2 SMNVEV (reference sequence). The CDR3 has 15 residues. The CDR3: CASSPYRGLYNEQFF. For the CDR3, the DNA is TGTGCCAGCAGTCCTTACAGGGGTCTCTACAATGAGCAGTTCTTC.

J is TRBJ2-2 and V is TRBV28; the match to TRBD2 covers 11 bases. The germline V gene encodes CDR1 MDHEN and CDR2 SYDVKM. The CDR3 spans 15 residues. The J segment lost 6 bases and the V segment lost 5 bases, leaving 5 bases of the junction unmatched. CDR3 in amino acids: CASSPSSGGSGELFF. In DNA form, the CDR3 reads TGTGCCAGCAGTCCATCTAGCGGGGGGTCCGGGGAGCTGTTTTTT.

The V and J genes are TRBV2 and TRBJ1-2; 8 positions match TRBD1. V shed 4 bases, J shed 4 bases, and the junction held 5 bases outside the gene matches. Germline values: CDR1 SNHLY, CDR2 FYNNEI. The CDR3 loop spans 14 amino acids. CDR3 DNA: TGTGCCAGCAGTGCACAGGGGGAACTCTATGGCTACACCTTC. Its protein product is CASSAQGELYGYTF.

The gene calls are TRBV7-8 and TRBJ2-7, with D tentatively TRBD2 (6 bases). This CDR3 region has 16 residues. CDR1 is SGHVS and CDR2 is FQNEAQ in the germline V gene. V lost 4 bases and J 2 bases, leaving 18 bases between the germline ends. CDR3 in amino acids: CASSSAIAALTYEQYF. The CDR3 nucleotides read TGTGCCAGCAGCTCTGCCATAGCGGCGTTAACCTACGAGCAGTACTTC.

The genes are TRBV5-1 and TRBJ2-6; TRBD1 is a possible D gene (5 bases). V was clipped by 3 bases and J by 4 bases, with 8 bases between them. Germline V gives CDR1 SGHRS, CDR2 YFSETQ. The CDR3 is made up of 14 amino acids. The CDR3 nucleotides are TGCGCCAGCAGCTGGACACCCGGGGCCAACGTCCTGACTTTC. Protein sequence: CASSWTPGANVLTF. The whole variable domain, filled in from reference TRBV5-1 and TRBJ2-6, reads KAGVTQTPRYLIKTRGQQVTLSCSPISGHRSVSWYQQTPGQGLQFLFEYFSETQRNKGNFPGRFSGRQFSNSRSEMNVSTLELGDSALYLCASSWTPGANVLTFGAGSRLTVL.

The V and J genes are TRBV6-5 and TRBJ1-4; 8 positions agree with TRBD1. The CDR3 is 13 amino acids. The J segment lost 8 bases and the V segment lost 5 bases, leaving 4 bases of the junction unmatched. CDR1 and CDR2 from the germline V gene are MNHEY and SVGAGI. The CDR3 DNA is TGTGCCAGCAGTATGACAGGGGACGAAAAACTGTTTTTT. Amino acids: CASSMTGDEKLFF.

The genes are TRBV2 and TRBJ1-2, with 8 positions matching TRBD1. V shed 5 bases and J 5 bases; nucleotides not matched to a gene: 7. Germline-derived CDR1 and CDR2 are SNHLY and FYNNEI. This CDR3 is built from 14 residues. The CDR3 region is CASSIGQGGYGYTF. In nucleotides, the CDR3 is TGTGCCAGCAGTATCGGACAGGGAGGGTATGGCTACACCTTC.

J is TRBJ1-5 and V is TRBV11-2; no clear D gene. Germline V gene sequence: CDR1 SGHAT, CDR2 FQNNGV. The V gene lost 0 bases and the J gene lost 7 bases, with 13 bases spanning the gap. The CDR3 totals 15 residues. As DNA, the CDR3 is TGTGCCAGCAGCTTAGATACCGGGGTTGGGCAGCCCCAGCATTTT. Amino acids: CASSLDTGVGQPQHF.

The genes are TRBV4-1 and TRBJ1-1; the match to TRBD1 covers 10 bases. V lost 3 bases, J lost 0 bases, and 1 base stayed unmatched. This CDR3 region has 15 residues. Per germline, CDR1 MGHRA and CDR2 YSYEKL. The DNA of the CDR3 is TGCGCCAGCAGCCAGGGGACAGGGGTGAACACTGAAGCTTTCTTT. Its translation: CASSQGTGVNTEAFF.

V gene TRBV4-3 combines with J gene TRBJ2-7; TRBD1 matches at 9 bases. Germline V gene lookup returns CDR1 LGHNA and CDR2 YSLEER. V trimming: 2 bases; J trimming: 2 bases; junction bases outside the gene matches: 1. The CDR3 contains 14 residues. CDR3 protein: CASSQWTGAYEQYF. In DNA, the CDR3 is TGCGCCAGCAGCCAATGGACAGGGGCCTACGAGCAGTACTTC.

V is TRBV5-1 and J is TRBJ2-5; possibly TRBD1 for D (5 bases). From germline, CDR1 is SGHRS and CDR2 YFSETQ. V lost 3 bases, J lost 4 bases, and 13 bases lay in between. The CDR3 runs to 14 residues. DNA for the CDR3: TGCGCCAGCAGCTACGACAGAGCCATAGAGACCCAGTACTTC. Translating gives CASSYDRAIETQYF.

The chain is built from TRBV5-4 and TRBJ2-7; 8 positions match TRBD2. The V segment lost 0 bases and the J segment 4 bases; nucleotides outside the gene matches: 9. The CDR3 is 16 residues long. Germline CDR1 SGHNT, CDR2 YYREEE (reference sequence). CDR3 coding DNA: TGTGCCAGCAGCTTGGCATCGGGACTAGTTGGATACGAGCAGTACTTC. Translation: CASSLASGLVGYEQYF.

V usage is TRBV6-1 and J usage is TRBJ1-2; TRBD1 matches 7 bases. V lost 4 bases and J lost 6; bases outside the gene matches: 8. Germline lookup yields CDR1 MNHNS and CDR2 SASEGT. The CDR3 length is 14 residues. The CDR3 reads CASSGYRGENGYTF. The CDR3, as DNA: TGTGCCAGCAGTGGATACAGGGGAGAGAATGGCTACACCTTC.

There are a few counts of this clone. This chain uses TRBV18 with TRBJ2-3; D perhaps matches TRBD1 (6 bases). Germline V CDR1 and CDR2: KGHSH, LQKENI. The CDR3 has 15 residues. Between the trimmed V and J ends, which lost 4 bases and 2 bases, there was a span of 13 bases. CDR3 sequence (DNA): TGTGCCAGCTCACGCTCATGGACAGCCACAGATACGCAGTATTTT. This sequence encodes CASSRSWTATDTQYF.

The chain is built from TRBV5-1 and TRBJ2-6, with D uncertain. Germline V gene sequence: CDR1 SGHRS, CDR2 YFSETQ. The CDR3 contains 13 residues. The V end lost 2 bases, the J end lost 3 bases, and 3 bases lay between the germline ends. The CDR3 coding sequence is TGCGCCAGCAGCTTTAGTGGGGCCAACGTCCTGACTTTC. It yields the protein CASSFSGANVLTF.

The chain carries TRBV19 and TRBJ2-7; a possible D gene is TRBD2 (5 bases). Trimming shortened V by 5 bases and J by 6 bases, and 14 bases separated the two germline ends. The CDR3 totals 13 residues. The germline CDR1 and CDR2 sequences are LNHDA and SQIVND (reference sequence). In DNA, the CDR3 is TGTGCCAGTAGTCCCCGATGGAGCGGCGAGCAGTACTTC. Translating it yields CASSPRWSGEQYF. The full variable domain, in which reference TRBV19 and TRBJ2-7 provide the parts outside the CDR3, is DGGITQSPKYLFRKEGQNVTLSCEQNLNHDAMYWYRQDPGQGLRLIYYSQIVNDFQKGDIAEGYSVSREKKESFPLTVTSAQKNPTAFYLCASSPRWSGEQYFGPGTRLTVT.

The gene calls are TRBV10-2 and TRBJ1-5; perhaps TRBD1 as D (6 bases). CDR3 size: 15 residues. V lost 5 bases, J lost 1 base, and 12 bases lay in between. Germline-derived CDR1 and CDR2 are WSHSY and SAAADI. CDR3 DNA: TGCGCCAGCAGTATCACAGGGAAAAGCAATCAGCCCCAGCATTTT. Its translation is CASSITGKSNQPQHF.

The chain recombines TRBV11-2 with TRBJ2-3, with a possible D match to TRBD2 (5 bases). The germline V gene has CDR1 SGHAT and CDR2 FQNNGV. Trimming pared 3 bases from V and 9 bases from J, leaving 16 bases between. This CDR3 region has 14 residues. The CDR3 reads CASSLGKGSDTQYF. The DNA for the CDR3 is TGTGCCAGCAGCTTGGGGAAGGGTAGCGACACGCAGTATTTT.

The chain couples TRBV30 to TRBJ2-5; TRBD1 aligns across 7 bases. J was trimmed by 2 bases and V by 4 bases; bases with no gene match: 4. CDR1 GTSNPN and CDR2 SVGIG come from the germline V gene (reference sequence). CDR3 length equals 13 residues. This chain's CDR3 is CAWTGTVQETQYF. CDR3 nucleotide sequence: TGTGCCTGGACAGGGACAGTTCAAGAGACCCAGTACTTC.

This sequence joins TRBV5-1 and TRBJ2-2, with D possibly matching TRBD1 (5 bases). The CDR3 is made up of 15 amino acids. V was clipped by 3 bases and J by 0 bases, with 9 bases between them. In germline, CDR1 is SGHRS, CDR2 YFSETQ. This CDR3 is CASSSTGPNTGELFF. The CDR3 bases are TGCGCCAGCAGCTCTACAGGACCGAACACCGGGGAGCTGTTTTTT.

The chain uses TRBV7-2 and TRBJ1-2; the D gene is possibly TRBD1 (5 bases). V shed 4 bases and J shed 0 bases, with 12 bases lying between them. The germline V gene has CDR1 SGHTA and CDR2 FQGNSA. The CDR3 has 15 amino acids. The CDR3 coding sequence is TGTGCCAGCAGCTATTCAGACAGACCTAACTATGGCTACACCTTC. This sequence encodes CASSYSDRPNYGYTF.